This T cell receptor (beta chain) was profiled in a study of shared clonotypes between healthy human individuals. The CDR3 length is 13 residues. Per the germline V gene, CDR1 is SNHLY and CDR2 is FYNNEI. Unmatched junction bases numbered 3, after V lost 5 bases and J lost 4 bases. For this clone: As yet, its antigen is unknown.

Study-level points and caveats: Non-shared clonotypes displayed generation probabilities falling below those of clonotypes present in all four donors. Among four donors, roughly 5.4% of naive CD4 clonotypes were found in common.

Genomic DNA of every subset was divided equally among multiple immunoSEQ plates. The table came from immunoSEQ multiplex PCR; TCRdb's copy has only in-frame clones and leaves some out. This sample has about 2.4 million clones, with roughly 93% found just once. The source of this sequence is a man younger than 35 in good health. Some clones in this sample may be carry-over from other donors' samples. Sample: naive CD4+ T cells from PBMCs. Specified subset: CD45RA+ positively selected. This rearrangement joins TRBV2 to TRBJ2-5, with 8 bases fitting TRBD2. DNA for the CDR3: TGTGCCAGCAGTCCGCTAGCGGGAGAGACCCAGTACTTC. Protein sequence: CASSPLAGETQYF. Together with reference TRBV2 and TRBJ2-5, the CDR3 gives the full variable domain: EPEVTQTPSHQVTQMGQEVILRCVPISNHLYFYWYRQILGQKVEFLVSFYNNEISEKSEIFDDQFSVERPDGSNFTLKIRSTKLEDSAMYFCASSPLAGETQYFGPGTRLLVL.